This TCR beta chain was documented in a study of shared clonotypes between healthy human individuals. Study observations and caveats: Sharing of clonotypes among donors was expected to vary with sequencing depth.

Comment on this clone: The antigen remains unidentified.

Around 300 ng DNA, roughly 30,000 T cell genomes, went into unsorted PBMC replicate PCRs. Sequencing used immunoSEQ multiplex PCR; TCRdb keeps in-frame clones, though not all of them. The sample holds roughly 500,000 clones, roughly 77% seen once. Donors were healthy HIV-negative adults without recently reported acute infections or vaccinations. V was clipped by 4 bases and J by 4 bases, with 11 bases between them. Germline CDR1 SGHRS, CDR2 YFSETQ. CDR3 size: 13 residues. The sequence came from a woman in her forties in good health. Some clones in this sample may be carry-over from other donors' samples. The V and J genes are TRBV5-1 and TRBJ1-1; D may be TRBD1 (5 bases). The sample was PBMCs. For the CDR3, the DNA is TGCGCCAGCAGCCAGACAGTGGGCACTGAAGCTTTCTTT. It yields the protein CASSQTVGTEAFF. Looking up the rest from reference TRBV5-1 and TRBJ1-1 gives the full variable domain: KAGVTQTPRYLIKTRGQQVTLSCSPISGHRSVSWYQQTPGQGLQFLFEYFSETQRNKGNFPGRFSGRQFSNSRSEMNVSTLELGDSALYLCASSQTVGTEAFFGQGTRLTVV.